Each of the 20 T cell receptor beta chains below was sequenced from the same sample in a study of T cells in Graves' hyperthyroidism and ophthalmopathy. Amplification yielded TCR beta CDR3 regions, with RNA transcripts as the source. The HTBI primer set served for first-round RT-PCR of the TCR CDR3. Using its own MiXCR run on the multiplex PCR reads, TCRdb lists one record per CDR3 protein. In the table there are 500,000 to 750,000 distinct CDR3 sequences, around 45% of which are singletons. The sample was peripheral blood or thyroid tissue (not recorded which). The source is a woman between 18 and 30 years old with Graves' hyperthyroidism.

This clonotype was recorded many times. The chain recombines TRBV13 with TRBJ2-7; maybe TRBD2 (6 bases). The CDR3 contains 14 residues. Trimming shortened V by 7 bases and J by 0 bases, and 13 bases separated the two germline ends. Per the germline V gene, CDR1 is PRHDT and CDR2 is FYEKMQ (reference sequence). The CDR3 loop is CASTSGDFSYEQYF. CDR3 sequence (DNA): TGTGCCAGCACCTCGGGGGACTTCTCCTACGAGCAGTACTTC.

This clonotype was seen ten or more times. The genes are TRBV19 and TRBJ2-6, with TRBD1 matching over 7 bases. The CDR3 spans 19 residues. Unmatched junction bases numbered 18, after V lost 5 bases and J lost 5 bases. Germline V lookup: CDR1 LNHDA, CDR2 SQIVND (reference sequence). CDR3 DNA sequence: TGTGCCAGTAGTTACCCACCGACAGGGAAGCTCTCCAGGGCCAACGTCCTGACTTTC. It translates to CASSYPPTGKLSRANVLTF.

The genes are TRBV29-1 and TRBJ1-4, with D tentatively TRBD1 (5 bases). V was pared by 6 bases and J by 7 bases, with 18 bases between. The CDR3 contains 14 residues. CDR1 SQVTM and CDR2 ANQGSEA come from the germline V gene. DNA for the CDR3: TGCAGCGTGGACTCAGGGATGGGGGGTGAAAAACTGTTTTTT. Protein product: CSVDSGMGGEKLFF.

The J gene is TRBJ2-7, the V gene TRBV7-9; 7 positions agree with TRBD1. The CDR3 has 15 amino acids. Germline V CDR1 and CDR2: SEHNR, FQNEAQ (reference sequence). The V gene end was trimmed by 3 bases and the J gene end by 5 bases; junction bases not matched to a gene: 10. CDR3 region: CASSFLEGARDEQYF. CDR3 coding DNA: TGTGCCAGCAGCTTCCTTGAGGGGGCTAGAGACGAGCAGTACTTC.

This clonotype was detected many times. The chain carries TRBV29-1 and TRBJ1-2; 7 bases are shared with TRBD1. The germline CDR1 and CDR2 sequences are SQVTM and ANQGSEA. The CDR3 length is 13 residues. V lost 7 bases to trimming and J lost 5 bases; unmatched junction nucleotides: 10. CDR3 sequence reads: CSASGGLGYGYTF. CDR3 bases: TGCAGCGCGTCAGGGGGGCTGGGGTATGGCTACACCTTC.

This chain uses TRBV7-9 with TRBJ1-4; D unclear. Between the trimmed V and J ends, which lost 2 bases and 5 bases, there was a span of 12 bases. There are 15 residues in the CDR3. Germline V gene data show CDR1 as SEHNR and CDR2 as FQNEAQ (reference sequence). Written as DNA, the CDR3 is TGTGCCAGCAGCTTACCGGGAGGGAGGAATGAAAAACTGTTTTTT. It encodes CASSLPGGRNEKLFF.

The chain carries TRBV2 and TRBJ1-4; possible D gene TRBD1, 6 bases. CDR3 size: 21 residues. Germline V CDR1 and CDR2: SNHLY, FYNNEI. Trimming stripped 3 bases from V and 7 bases from J, with 33 bases between. CDR3 sequence reads: CASSDPNRNTGEGDALEKLFF. For the CDR3, the DNA is TGTGCCAGCAGTGATCCCAACAGGAACACCGGGGAGGGGGATGCGCTTGAAAAACTGTTTTTT.

This clonotype came up many times. This chain's CDR3 is CASSVGSLAGYTF. The DNA for the CDR3 is TGTGCCAGCAGCGTAGGAAGTCTGGCTGGCTACACCTTC. The chain uses TRBV9 and TRBJ1-2; no firm D call. This CDR3 has 13 amino acids. CDR1 and CDR2 (germline): SGDLS, YYNGEE. The V and J ends lost 0 bases and 7 bases respectively, with 10 bases between them.

This clonotype was seen ten or more times. V and J are TRBV6-5 and TRBJ2-5, with 11 bases identical to TRBD2. The ends lost 2 bases at V and 3 bases at J; junction bases unmatched: 8. This CDR3 is built from 17 residues. Germline V gives CDR1 MNHEY, CDR2 SVGAGI. CDR3 in DNA: TGTGCCAGCAGTTACCTCTTGGCTAGCGGGAGGAAAGAGACCCAGTACTTC. Translation: CASSYLLASGRKETQYF.

This clonotype was detected a few times. The gene calls are TRBV6-6 and TRBJ1-2; the match to TRBD1 covers 7 bases. Germline CDR1 reads MNHNY; CDR2 reads SVGAGI (reference sequence). CDR3 length: 16 residues. Losses at the gene ends were 2 bases for V and 4 bases for J; bases not matched to a gene: 10. The CDR3 coding sequence is TGTGCCAGCAGTTACAAAAGCAAGACAGGGAGCTATGGCTACACCTTC. It codes for CASSYKSKTGSYGYTF.

The gene calls are TRBV6-5 and TRBJ2-3; 8 bases agree with TRBD1. The V segment lost 4 bases and the J segment 4 bases; nucleotides outside the gene matches: 16. This CDR3 region has 18 residues. CDR1 is MNHEY, CDR2 SVGAGI, per germline. CDR3 sequence (DNA): TGTGCCAGCAGTTTGACCGGGACAGGCCTTTCATTCGCAGATACGCAGTATTTT. Its protein is CASSLTGTGLSFADTQYF.

Concerning this clonotype: Relative to the germline gene, one junction end is altered; a read error may explain this. The chain links TRBV2 to TRBJ1-2; 9 positions match TRBD1. Germline CDR1 is SNHLY and CDR2 is FYNNEI. CDR3 size: 14 residues. The CDR3 spells CAGSLKGQGYGYTF. CDR3 DNA sequence: TGTGCCGGCAGTTTAAAGGGACAGGGTTATGGCTACACCTTC.

The rearrangement joins TRBV20-1 to TRBJ1-2, with D perhaps TRBD1 (6 bases). CDR3 length equals 14 residues. Germline CDR1 is DFQATT and CDR2 is SNEGSKA (reference sequence). Trimming stripped 2 bases from V and 8 bases from J, with 18 bases between. CDR3 sequence reads: CSARNYRDISGYTF. In DNA, the CDR3 is TGCAGTGCTAGAAACTACAGGGACATATCAGGCTACACCTTC.

The rearrangement uses TRBV7-3 and TRBJ2-2; TRBD1 aligns across 7 bases. The junction had 4 bases not matched to a gene; V was cut back by 10 bases and J by 8 bases. CDR3 size: 11 residues. Germline V gene sequence: CDR1 SGHTA, CDR2 FQGTGA. CDR3 sequence reads: CATADRGELFF. As DNA, the CDR3 is TGTGCCACCGCGGACAGGGGGGAGCTGTTTTTT.

The chain recombines TRBV25-1 with TRBJ2-7; D possibly matches TRBD1 or TRBD2 (6 bases each). Germline CDR1 and CDR2: MGHDK and SYGVNS. CDR3 length: 13 amino acids. CDR3 sequence reads: CARNPGAGYEQYF. As DNA, the CDR3 is TGTGCTAGAAACCCGGGGGCGGGCTACGAGCAGTACTTC.

At least ten counts were recorded for this clonotype. In DNA, the CDR3 is TGTGCCAGCAGCCACCGGGACCTAATGATCGAGCAGTACTTC. It specifies CASSHRDLMIEQYF. This chain joins TRBV12-3 or TRBV12-4 and TRBJ2-7; D assignment may be TRBD1 or TRBD2 (5 bases each). The CDR3 runs 14 residues. V lost 6 bases and J lost 6, with 18 bases in between.

The chain recombines TRBV19 with TRBJ2-5; D possibly corresponds to TRBD2 (7 bases). V lost 3 bases and J 11 bases, leaving 10 bases between the germline ends. Germline loops: CDR1 LNHDA, CDR2 SQIVND (reference sequence). This CDR3 spans 11 amino acids. In nucleotides, the CDR3 is TGTGCCAGTAGTATGCGGGGGACACAGTACTTC. This encodes CASSMRGTQYF.

This clonotype showed up many times. The chain combines TRBV12-3 or TRBV12-4 with TRBJ2-2; no definite D call. There are 11 residues in the CDR3. The V gene lost 5 bases and the J gene lost 6 bases, with 4 bases spanning the gap. The CDR3 protein is CASSAPGELFF. The DNA of the CDR3 is TGTGCCAGCAGTGCCCCCGGGGAGCTGTTTTTT.

The chain joins TRBV24-1 to TRBJ1-5, with D unclear. Germline lookup yields CDR1 KGHDR and CDR2 SFDVKD. This CDR3 contains 15 residues. Trimming pared 1 base from V and 6 bases from J, leaving 12 bases between. CDR3 sequence (DNA): TGTGCCACCAGTGATTTACTTTCCCGGAGTCAGCCCCAGCATTTT. It codes for CATSDLLSRSQPQHF.

This clonotype has ten or more counts. The chain links TRBV27 to TRBJ2-7; unclear D gene. CDR1 MNHEY and CDR2 SMNVEV come from the germline V gene (reference sequence). V was cut by 2 bases and J by 2 bases, with 7 bases left in between. CDR3 length equals 13 residues. This chain's CDR3 is CASSLLYTYEQYF. CDR3 nucleotides: TGTGCCAGCAGTTTACTTTACACCTACGAGCAGTACTTC.